The TCR beta chain under discussion was sequenced for a study of T cells in Graves' hyperthyroidism and ophthalmopathy. Trimming pared 4 bases from V and 7 bases from J, leaving 17 bases between. The CDR3 sequence is 14 residues long. In germline, CDR1 is SGDLS, CDR2 YYNGEE. This clonotype showed up just a few times. There were TCR beta CDR3 regions amplified from RNA transcripts. Carried out on the TCR CDR3, a first-round RT-PCR used the HTBI primer set. TCRdb used MiXCR to reprocess the multiplex PCR reads, holding one entry per CDR3 protein. This sample has about 760,000 distinct CDR3 sequences; 30% to 40% occur once, and the top ten carry more than 25%.

V gene TRBV9 combines with J gene TRBJ1-1; D remains ambiguous. This TCR derives from a woman aged 40 to 50 with Graves' hyperthyroidism. The specimen was blood. CDR3 sequence (DNA): TGTGCCAGCAGCCAAGCTCGGGAGGGAATTGAAGCTTTCTTT. This translates into CASSQAREGIEAFF.